What follows are 8 T cell receptor beta chains derived from one specimen sequenced in a study of neoadjuvant anti-PD-1 for oral cavity cancer. The time point was: after neoadjuvant nivolumab, at surgical resection. This table comes from immunoSEQ multiplex PCR, and its TCRdb copy is limited to in-frame clones, with some not included. The sample holds roughly 40,000 clones, 77% seen once. The sequencing used PBMCs, collected after nivolumab (anti-PD-1) treatment. Receptors originate from a person aged 35 to 85 with oral cavity squamous cell carcinoma.

V usage is TRBV6-1 and J usage is TRBJ1-2; D is uncertain. Between the trimmed V and J ends, which lost 4 bases and 8 bases, there was a span of 8 bases. The CDR3 runs 11 residues. Germline V gene sequence: CDR1 MNHNS, CDR2 SASEGT. The CDR3 coding sequence is TGTGCCAGCAGTGCCCCCGGCGGCTACACCTTC. It translates to CASSAPGGYTF.

This chain connects TRBV27 to TRBJ2-3, with D maybe TRBD2 (5 bases). The CDR3 loop spans 15 amino acids. V shed 3 bases and J shed 1 base, with 11 bases lying between them. CDR1 and CDR2 (germline): MNHEY, SMNVEV (reference sequence). DNA of the CDR3: TGTGCCAGCAGTTTCCGGAGAGGGCGCACAGATACGCAGTATTTT. Translation gives CASSFRRGRTDTQYF.

This chain joins TRBV5-1 and TRBJ2-7; TRBD1 matches 7 bases. From germline, CDR1 is SGHRS and CDR2 YFSETQ. The CDR3 sequence is 14 residues long. The junction had 8 bases not matched to a gene; V was cut back by 1 base and J by 7 bases. CDR3 bases: TGCGCCAGCAGCTTGACAGGGGCATCGGGGGAGCAGTACTTC. This codes for CASSLTGASGEQYF.

The J gene is TRBJ2-1, the V gene TRBV5-4, with TRBD1 matching 8 bases. The CDR3 length is 13 residues. V lost 4 bases and J lost 10; bases outside the gene matches: 7. CDR1 and CDR2 from the germline V gene are SGHNT and YYREEE (reference sequence). The CDR3 region is CASSDGQGAEQFF. CDR3 coding DNA: TGTGCCAGCAGCGACGGACAGGGAGCGGAGCAGTTCTTC.

In its sample, this clone was seen a few times. The chain carries TRBV27 and TRBJ1-1; D not resolved. CDR3 length: 13 residues. Germline V gives CDR1 MNHEY, CDR2 SMNVEV (reference sequence). The V gene lost 3 bases and the J gene lost 4 bases, with 9 bases spanning the gap. Here the CDR3 DNA reads TGTGCCAGCAGTTTGTTCGTAGGCACTGAAGCTTTCTTT. Its protein product is CASSLFVGTEAFF.

V and J are TRBV4-1 and TRBJ1-1, with D maybe TRBD1 (6 bases). V was cut by 4 bases and J by 3 bases, with 15 bases left in between. CDR3 length equals 15 residues. Germline V CDR1 and CDR2: MGHRA, YSYEKL. CDR3 residues: CASSRQQGVDTEAFF. The CDR3 DNA follows: TGCGCCAGCAGCCGACAACAGGGAGTGGACACTGAAGCTTTCTTT.

The rearrangement joins TRBV20-1 to TRBJ1-1; 8 bases align to TRBD1. The CDR3 runs to 11 residues. Germline V lookup: CDR1 DFQATT, CDR2 SNEGSKA (reference sequence). V was pared by 6 bases and J by 11 bases, with 8 bases of the junction left unmatched. The CDR3 is CSAPQGARAFF. CDR3 nucleotide sequence: TGCAGTGCCCCTCAGGGGGCACGGGCTTTCTTT.

Only one count was recorded for this clone. The V and J genes are TRBV4-1 and TRBJ2-1; a weak D match, TRBD2 (5 bases). The ends were cut back, 4 bases at V and 4 bases at J, with 8 bases in the middle. The CDR3 is made up of 13 amino acids. Germline V lookup: CDR1 MGHRA, CDR2 YSYEKL. The CDR3 DNA reads as TGCGCCAGCAGCCTCGGACTTTACAATGAGCAGTTCTTC. As protein: CASSLGLYNEQFF.